This is a list of T cell receptor beta chains from one sample in a study of blood T cells in healthy people across ages. TCRdb reprocessed the 5' RACE reads with MiXCR, giving one entry per CDR3 protein. Among about 570,000 distinct CDR3 sequences listed, 27% were seen once. Sequencing used blood. All receptors come from a woman in her seventies in good health. Both conserved end residues are part of each CDR3. Each record gives: D gene, J gene, V gene, clone size, CDR3 DNA, CDR3 protein. The D gene is left open where the match is weak. Not every row has a clone size; where given, it reads once, few, many or a size class.

>TRBD2|TRBJ2-5|TRBV7-9|-
TGTGCCAGCAGCCACCCTAGACTAGCGGGGAATCAAGAGATCCAGTACTTC
CASSHPRLAGNQEIQYF
>-|TRBJ2-2|TRBV7-6|many
TGTGCCAGCAGCCTACAGGGAATCGGGGAGCTGTTTTTT
CASSLQGIGELFF
>-|TRBJ1-1|TRBV2|-
TGTGCCAGCAGATCACAGTTGTTACCCGGGAATGAAGCTTTCTTT
CASRSQLLPGNEAFF
>-|TRBJ1-2|TRBV19|-
TGTGCCAGTACCCTCTTTGGGGGACCTCCTACTAACTATGGCTACACCTTC
CASTLFGGPPTNYGYTF
>-|TRBJ2-2|TRBV9|few
TGTGCCAGCAGCTCCGGGACGGGCACCGGGGAGCTGTTTTTT
CASSSGTGTGELFF
>-|TRBJ2-1|TRBV24-1|-
TGTGCCACCAGTGATCGCACCGGGCTGCGGGAGCAGTTCTTC
CATSDRTGLREQFF
>TRBD1|TRBJ1-5|TRBV28|few
TGTGCCAGCAGCGCAGGGGGAGATAGCAATCAGCCCCAGCATTTT
CASSAGGDSNQPQHF
>-|TRBJ2-1|TRBV6-1|few
TGTGCCAGCAGCTCCATAAGTGGGGGAACCTCCTACAATGAGCAGTTCTTC
CASSSISGGTSYNEQFF
>TRBD2|TRBJ2-5|TRBV7-2|few
TGTGCCAGCAGCTTATATGGCCTAGCGGGGGGCGGGTACCAAGAGACCCAGTACTTC
CASSLYGLAGGGYQETQYF
>TRBD2|TRBJ2-1|TRBV12-3/TRBV12-4|-
TGTGCCAGCAGTCCCAATCGGGGGGGCTTTTATGAGCAGTTCTTC
CASSPNRGGFYEQFF
>TRBD1|TRBJ1-1|TRBV25-1|-
TGTGCCAGCAGTGCCCAGGGGGCGCTTGGGAACACTGAAGCTTTCTTT
CASSAQGALGNTEAFF
>-|TRBJ1-2|TRBV27|-
TGTGCCAGCAGTTTATCGAGGACAAATCATGGCTACACCTTC
CASSLSRTNHGYTF
>-|TRBJ2-1|TRBV7-2|few
TGTGCCAGCAGCTTAGCGATGGCTTCTTCCTACAATGAGCAGTTCTTC
CASSLAMASSYNEQFF
>TRBD1|TRBJ1-1|TRBV29-1|-
TGCAGCGTTTCGGGACAGATGAACACTGAGGCTTTCTTT
CSVSGQMNTEAFF
>TRBD1|TRBJ1-4|TRBV12-3/TRBV12-4|few
TGTGCCAGCAGTTCACAGGGGTTTTTGAAAAAACTGTTTTTT
CASSSQGFLKKLFF
>TRBD1|TRBJ1-4|TRBV29-1|few
TGCAGCGTTAAGACAGGGAGGGATGAAAAACTGTTTTTT
CSVKTGRDEKLFF
>TRBD1|TRBJ2-3|TRBV20-1|-
TGCAGTGCTAGGGGACAGGGAGGTTTGATGGATACGCAGTATTTT
CSARGQGGLMDTQYF